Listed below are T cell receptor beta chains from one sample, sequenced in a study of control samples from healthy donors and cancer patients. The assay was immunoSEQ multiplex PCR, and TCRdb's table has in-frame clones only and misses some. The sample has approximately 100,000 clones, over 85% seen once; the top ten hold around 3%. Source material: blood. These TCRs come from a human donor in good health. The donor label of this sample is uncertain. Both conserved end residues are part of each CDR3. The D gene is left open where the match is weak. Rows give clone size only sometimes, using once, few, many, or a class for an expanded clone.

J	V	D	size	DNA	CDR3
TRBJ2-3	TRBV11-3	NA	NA	TGTGCCAGCAGCCCAGGGACCCGCGGCGCAGATACGCAGTATTTT	CASSPGTRGADTQYF
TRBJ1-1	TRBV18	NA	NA	TGTGCCAGCTCACCATTACAGGTTGAAGCTTTCTTT	CASSPLQVEAFF
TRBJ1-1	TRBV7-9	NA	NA	TGTGCCAGCAGCAACACGGGGGTGAAAGCTTTCTTT	CASSNTGVKAFF
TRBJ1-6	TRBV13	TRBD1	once	TGTGCCAGCAGCCAGAAAACGGACAGGGAAAATTCACCCCTCCACTTT	CASSQKTDRENSPLHF
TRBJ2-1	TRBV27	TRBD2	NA	TGTGCCAGCAGTTTGAGGACTAGCGGAGCTGCGTTCTTC	CASSLRTSGAAFF
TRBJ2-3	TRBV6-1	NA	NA	TGTGCCAGCAGTGAGAGGGACTGGGTGGCGCAGTATTTT	CASSERDWVAQYF
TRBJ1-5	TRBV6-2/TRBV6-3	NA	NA	TGTGCCAGCAGTCCGGGGGTTCAGCCCCAGCATTTT	CASSPGVQPQHF
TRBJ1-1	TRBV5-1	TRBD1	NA	TGCGCCAGCAGCTTGGGCCCTGGGACAGGGGACACTGAAGCTTTCTTT	CASSLGPGTGDTEAFF
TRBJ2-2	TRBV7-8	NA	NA	TGTGCCAGCAGCTTACCCGGGCACGAGGAGCTGTTTTTT	CASSLPGHEELFF
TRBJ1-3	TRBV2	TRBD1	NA	TGTGCCAGCCAGGTCGTGACAGGGGGTGGAAACACCATATATTTT	CASQVVTGGGNTIYF
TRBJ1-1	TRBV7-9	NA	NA	TGTGCCAGCAGCTTTTATCTCGGGACTGAAGCTTTCTTT	CASSFYLGTEAFF